These 15 T cell receptor beta chains were all obtained from the same sample, sequenced in a study of shared clonotypes between healthy human individuals. The repertoire was sequenced with immunoSEQ multiplex PCR; TCRdb's copy has only in-frame clones and lacks some. The sample records about 1 million clones, about 80% being singletons. The sample was memory CD4+ T cells from PBMCs. Subset described: CD45RA-negative fraction. The origin of the receptors is a man in his late teens or twenties in good health. Some clones in this sample may be carry-over from other donors' samples.

The rearrangement uses TRBV10-3 and TRBJ2-3, with 8 nucleotides matching TRBD2. Germline-derived CDR1 and CDR2 are ENHRY and SYGVKD. The trim removed 5 bases at V and 6 bases at J, leaving 4 bases unmatched. The CDR3 totals 13 residues. CDR3 bases: TGTGCCATCAGTCAAAAGCGGGAGGATACGCAGTATTTT. This sequence encodes CAISQKREDTQYF.

The rearrangement links TRBV30 to TRBJ2-2, with D perhaps matching TRBD2 (6 bases). Per germline, CDR1 GTSNPN and CDR2 SVGIG (reference sequence). The CDR3 extends over 13 amino acids. V was cut by 5 bases and J by 4 bases, with 11 bases left in between. DNA for the CDR3: TGTGCCTGGGGAGGGCAGGCCACCGGGGAGCTGTTTTTT. Residues: CAWGGQATGELFF.

The chain recombines TRBV11-1 with TRBJ2-1, with 12 bases fitting TRBD2. J was trimmed by 5 bases and V by 5 bases; bases with no gene match: 4. The CDR3 covers 15 residues. Per germline, CDR1 SGHAT and CDR2 FQDESV (reference sequence). The chain's CDR3 is CASSPPSGGDNEQFF. The CDR3 nucleotides are TGTGCCAGCAGCCCGCCTAGCGGGGGGGACAATGAGCAGTTCTTC.

This clone occurred many times. The chain combines TRBV6-6 with TRBJ2-5; D perhaps matches TRBD1 (5 bases). The CDR3 is made up of 15 amino acids. V dropped 2 bases and J dropped 5 bases, with 15 bases sitting between them. Germline assignment: CDR1 MNHNY and CDR2 SVGAGI (reference sequence). CDR3: CASSYLRQGLETQYF. The CDR3 DNA is TGTGCCAGCAGTTACCTACGGCAGGGTTTGGAGACCCAGTACTTC.

To note about this clone: This CDR3 is also generated by other DNA sequences in the sample. J is TRBJ2-1 and V is TRBV5-1, with 9 bases lining up with TRBD2. Germline V lookup: CDR1 SGHRS, CDR2 YFSETQ. The CDR3 length is 16 residues. V lost 3 bases, J lost 0 bases, and 4 bases stayed unmatched. CDR3 DNA: TGCGCCAGCAGCTCCCTAGCGGGAAGCTCCTACAATGAGCAGTTCTTC. Encoded protein: CASSSLAGSSYNEQFF.

V and J are TRBV5-1 and TRBJ2-5, with D possibly TRBD2 on 6 matching bases. Trimming took off 3 bases at V and 7 bases at J, with 16 bases between the two ends. The CDR3 consists of 14 residues. The germline CDR1 and CDR2 sequences are SGHRS and YFSETQ. CDR3 DNA sequence: TGCGCCAGCAGCTGGGGGGAGTCCCCGGGGACCCAGTACTTC. Translation gives CASSWGESPGTQYF.

Comment on this clone: Other DNA sequences in this sample translate to the same CDR3. J is TRBJ1-5 and V is TRBV5-1; D remains unclear. Trimming left V 3 bases short and J 0 bases short, with 7 bases between. In germline, CDR1 is SGHRS, CDR2 YFSETQ. The CDR3 totals 14 residues. CDR3 sequence: CASSSGDSNQPQHF. The CDR3 DNA is TGCGCCAGCAGCTCCGGAGATAGCAATCAGCCCCAGCATTTT.

The genes are TRBV5-1 and TRBJ2-1; D is undetermined. Between the trimmed V and J ends, which lost 0 bases and 7 bases, there was a span of 14 bases. CDR3 length: 15 residues. Germline CDR1 SGHRS, CDR2 YFSETQ. As DNA, the CDR3 is TGCGCCAGCAGCTTGGCCGTCCGCCAAAGGAATGAGCAGTTCTTC. This codes for CASSLAVRQRNEQFF.

Comments on this clone: A far larger clone is off by one base, so a read error is likely. The chain carries TRBV7-9 and TRBJ2-3, with 13 nucleotides matching TRBD2. Germline CDR1 and CDR2: SEHNR and FQNEAQ (reference sequence). The CDR3 runs 15 residues. The V and J ends lost 5 bases and 4 bases, in that order; junction bases with no gene match: 3. The CDR3 sequence is CASSPGLAGADTQYF. CDR3 in DNA: TGTGCCAGCAGCCCCGGACTAGCGGGAGCAGATACGCAGTATTTT. Full variable domain (remainder filled in from reference TRBV7-9 and TRBJ2-3): DTGVSQNPRHKITKRGQNVTFRCDPISEHNRLYWYRQTLGQGPEFLTYFQNEAQLEKSRLLSDRFSAERPKGSFSTLEIQRTEQGDSAMYLCASSPGLAGADTQYFGPGTRLTVL.

The chain has TRBV30 and TRBJ2-2; a possible D gene is TRBD2 (6 bases). Trimming took off 1 base at V and 0 bases at J, with 15 bases between the two ends. There are 17 residues in the CDR3. The germline V gene has CDR1 GTSNPN and CDR2 SVGIG (reference sequence). CDR3 amino acids: CAWSAGVAVSNTGELFF. Here the CDR3 DNA reads TGTGCCTGGAGTGCGGGAGTAGCGGTATCGAACACCGGGGAGCTGTTTTTT. Drawing the rest from reference TRBV30 and TRBJ2-2, the complete variable domain is SQTIHQWPATLVQPVGSPLSLECTVEGTSNPNLYWYRQAAGRGLQLLFYSVGIGQISSEVPQNLSASRPQDRQFILSSKKLLLSDSGFYLCAWSAGVAVSNTGELFFGEGSRLTVL.

V and J are TRBV30 and TRBJ2-1; D might be TRBD1 or TRBD2, each matching 5 bases. The CDR3 is made up of 13 amino acids. V was shortened by 3 bases and J by 5 bases, with 11 bases between the two germline ends. Germline-derived CDR1 and CDR2 are GTSNPN and SVGIG (reference sequence). CDR3 in DNA: TGTGCCTGGAGAGGGGTCGGGGACAATGAGCAGTTCTTC. Amino acid sequence: CAWRGVGDNEQFF.

This rearrangement joins TRBV18 to TRBJ1-3, with 8 bases aligning to TRBD1. The germline gives CDR1 KGHSH, CDR2 LQKENI. This CDR3 spans 17 amino acids. The V segment lost 5 bases and the J segment 0 bases; nucleotides outside the gene matches: 9. The CDR3 sequence: CASSKTGTGRSGNTIYF. The CDR3 DNA follows: TGTGCCAGCTCAAAAACCGGGACAGGCCGCTCTGGAAACACCATATATTTT.

The V and J genes are TRBV10-3 and TRBJ1-5, with 8 bases identical to TRBD1. The CDR3 has 15 residues. The germline V gene has CDR1 ENHRY and CDR2 SYGVKD. Trimming cost V 3 bases and J 11 bases; bases outside gene matches: 12. In DNA, the CDR3 is TGTGCCATCAGTGAACGGACAGGGCCCCTATCGGCCCAGCATTTT. Protein product: CAISERTGPLSAQHF.

The chain uses TRBV28 and TRBJ2-7; 12 bases line up with TRBD1. From germline, CDR1 is MDHEN and CDR2 SYDVKM. The CDR3 has 17 residues. After removal of 5 bases from V and 3 bases from J, the junction contained 11 bases not matched to a gene. The CDR3 loop is CASSPYPGTGGGYEQYF. In DNA, the CDR3 is TGTGCCAGCAGTCCGTACCCCGGGACAGGGGGCGGCTACGAGCAGTACTTC. Full variable domain (missing parts from reference TRBV28 and TRBJ2-7): DVKVTQSSRYLVKRTGEKVFLECVQDMDHENMFWYRQDPGLGLRLIYFSYDVKMKEKGDIPEGYSVSREKKERFSLILESASTNQTSMYLCASSPYPGTGGGYEQYFGPGTRLTVT.

The gene calls are TRBV5-4 and TRBJ1-2; 9 bases are shared with TRBD1. CDR1 and CDR2 (germline): SGHNT, YYREEE (reference sequence). V lost 4 bases to trimming and J lost 3 bases; unmatched junction nucleotides: 7. The CDR3 covers 15 residues. CDR3 sequence (DNA): TGTGCCAGCAGCCGGGGGACAGGGAATGACTATGGCTACACCTTC. The encoded protein is CASSRGTGNDYGYTF.